One sample yielded the 28 T cell receptor beta chains listed below, sequenced in a study of identical twins. MiXCR was run by TCRdb on the 5' RACE reads, yielding one entry per CDR3 protein. The repertoire consists of over 200,000 distinct CDR3 sequences, with around 10% occurring once and the leading ten covering 5.1%. Sequenced: memory (CD45RO+) T cells sorted from blood. The source of these receptors is a woman aged 18 to 35 in good health.

The sample holds a few counts of this clonotype. The chain carries TRBV6-1 and TRBJ2-5, with D perhaps TRBD1 or TRBD2 (5 bases each). CDR3 length: 15 amino acids. V shed 5 bases and J shed 7 bases, with 20 bases lying between them. Germline CDR1 is MNHNS and CDR2 is SASEGT. CDR3 DNA sequence: TGTGCCAGCAGTCAATCCGGGACCCCTCAGGGGACCCAGTACTTC. Its protein product is CASSQSGTPQGTQYF.

The V and J genes are TRBV5-6 and TRBJ2-7; D is uncertain. With 1 base removed from V and 3 bases from J, the gap between germline ends came to 14 bases. CDR3 length: 15 amino acids. Per germline, CDR1 SGHDT and CDR2 YYEEEE. Written as DNA, the CDR3 is TGTGCCAGCAGCTTGTCAAGGTCTACGGTCTACGAGCAGTACTTC. It codes for CASSLSRSTVYEQYF.

This clonotype was observed a few times. The V call is TRBV27, the J call TRBJ2-1; D remains unclear. The CDR3 runs to 16 residues. Looked up from germline, CDR1 is MNHEY and CDR2 is SMNVEV (reference sequence). Deletions cut 3 bases from V and 0 bases from J, with 12 bases between. The CDR3 DNA sequence: TGTGCCAGCAGTTTCCTCCGGAAGAGCTCCTACAATGAGCAGTTCTTC. Translated: CASSFLRKSSYNEQFF.

The J gene is TRBJ2-6, the V gene TRBV9, with TRBD2 matching over 8 bases. CDR3 size: 17 residues. Trimming at V came to 4 bases and at J to 0 bases, leaving 6 bases not matched to a gene. Germline loops: CDR1 SGDLS, CDR2 YYNGEE. CDR3 DNA: TGTGCCAGCAGCCCCCGGGGGGGGAACTCTGGGGCCAACGTCCTGACTTTC. This sequence encodes CASSPRGGNSGANVLTF.

This clonotype was picked up a small number of times. The chain has TRBV7-9 and TRBJ1-3, with no clear D. V lost 2 bases and J 2 bases, leaving 7 bases between the germline ends. This CDR3 is 14 amino acids long. The germline CDR1 and CDR2 sequences are SEHNR and FQNEAQ (reference sequence). The CDR3 coding sequence is TGTGCCAGCAGCTTACAACGAACTGGAAACACCATATATTTT. It yields the protein CASSLQRTGNTIYF.

This clonotype was seen at least ten times. The rearrangement links TRBV11-2 to TRBJ2-1, with 8 bases aligning to TRBD1. Per the germline V gene, CDR1 is SGHAT and CDR2 is FQNNGV. The ends lost 5 bases at V and 7 bases at J; junction bases unmatched: 4. The CDR3 runs 13 residues. CDR3 amino acids: CASSATGVNEQFF. CDR3 DNA: TGTGCCAGCAGCGCGACAGGGGTTAATGAGCAGTTCTTC.

The V and J genes are TRBV5-1 and TRBJ1-4; TRBD1 agrees at 7 bases. This CDR3 comprises 13 residues. Germline CDR1 reads SGHRS; CDR2 reads YFSETQ. V was clipped by 4 bases and J by 5 bases; unmatched bases: 2. CDR3 bases: TGCGCCAGCAGCCAACAGGGGAATGAAAAACTGTTTTTT. Translation gives CASSQQGNEKLFF.

The V and J genes are TRBV7-8 and TRBJ2-1; perhaps TRBD1 as D (5 bases). CDR1 and CDR2 (germline): SGHVS, FQNEAQ. The CDR3 has 17 residues. V dropped 2 bases and J dropped 1 base, with 15 bases sitting between them. The CDR3 loop reads CASSLSLRVKSYNEQFF. In DNA form, the CDR3 reads TGTGCCAGCAGCTTATCCCTCAGGGTAAAGTCCTACAATGAGCAGTTCTTC.

As concerns this clonotype: At one boundary the junction diverges from the germline segment, which might be a read error. This chain joins TRBV15 and TRBJ2-1; D is uncertain. Germline values: CDR1 LNHNV, CDR2 YYDKDF (reference sequence). This CDR3 is built from 13 residues. CDR3 bases: TGTGCCACCAGCAGAGATCCTACGTATGAGCAGCTCTTC. Translating gives CATSRDPTYEQLF.

This clonotype has just a few counts. V and J are TRBV7-8 and TRBJ2-1; D assignment may be TRBD1 or TRBD2 (5 bases each). Trimming stripped 4 bases from V and 14 bases from J, with 15 bases between. Germline V gene lookup returns CDR1 SGHVS and CDR2 FQNEAQ. The CDR3 has 12 amino acids. The CDR3 DNA is TGTGCCAGCAGCTCGCTCGGGACCGATGAGTTCTTC. Its translation is CASSSLGTDEFF.

This clonotype was seen many times. The rearrangement joins TRBV6-5 to TRBJ2-5, with D possibly TRBD1 on 7 matching bases. The V end lost 0 bases, the J end lost 9 bases, and 17 bases lay between the germline ends. The CDR3 loop spans 15 amino acids. Germline V gene lookup returns CDR1 MNHEY and CDR2 SVGAGI. CDR3 residues: CASSYSPTGRRSQYF. The CDR3 nucleotides read TGTGCCAGCAGTTACTCGCCGACAGGGAGGAGGTCCCAGTACTTC.

The sample holds many counts of this clonotype. The chain recombines TRBV29-1 with TRBJ2-3, with TRBD2 as a possible D gene (6 bases). Germline V gives CDR1 SQVTM, CDR2 ANQGSEA. The germline V and J ends were trimmed by 4 bases and 4 bases, with 15 bases remaining between them. The CDR3 is 14 amino acids. The CDR3 DNA is TGCAGCGTTGTCGGGCGACTAGGGTCAGATACGCAGTATTTT. Protein product: CSVVGRLGSDTQYF.

DNA for the CDR3: TGCAGTGCTAGACCGTATCCTCAGGCTGAAGCTTTCTTT. Its protein is CSARPYPQAEAFF. This sequence joins TRBV20-1 and TRBJ1-1; D remains unclear. The CDR3 contains 13 residues. Germline loops: CDR1 DFQATT, CDR2 SNEGSKA (reference sequence). Trimming stripped 2 bases from V and 6 bases from J, with 13 bases between.

This clonotype came up a few times. The chain couples TRBV6-6 to TRBJ1-1; D possibly corresponds to TRBD1 (5 bases). CDR3 size: 13 residues. The V end was cut by 7 bases, the J end by 0 bases, with 9 bases between. Germline CDR1 is MNHNY and CDR2 is SVGAGI (reference sequence). The chain's CDR3 is CASIRDLNTEAFF. CDR3 coding DNA: TGTGCCAGCATCCGGGACCTGAACACTGAAGCTTTCTTT.

This clonotype was observed many times. V is TRBV12-3 or TRBV12-4 and J is TRBJ1-2; unclear D gene. Trimming left V 5 bases short and J 5 bases short, with 15 bases between. The CDR3 is 14 amino acids. The CDR3 sequence is CASSEPGRPYGYTF. The CDR3 DNA sequence: TGTGCCAGCAGTGAGCCGGGCAGACCTTATGGCTACACCTTC.

The rearrangement uses TRBV4-3 and TRBJ1-2, with 9 bases fitting TRBD1. With V trimmed by 0 bases and J by 8 bases, 4 bases remained unmatched. CDR1 LGHNA and CDR2 YSLEER come from the germline V gene. This CDR3 region has 14 residues. The CDR3 here is CASSQETGGGGYTF. In DNA form, the CDR3 reads TGCGCCAGCAGCCAAGAGACAGGGGGTGGCGGCTACACCTTC.

This clonotype was seen repeatedly, ten times or more. The chain combines TRBV5-1 with TRBJ2-2; D gene unclear. V lost 4 bases, J lost 9 bases, and 10 bases lay in between. Per the germline V gene, CDR1 is SGHRS and CDR2 is YFSETQ. This CDR3 has 12 residues. The CDR3 sequence: CASSASFRELFF. In DNA, the CDR3 is TGCGCCAGCAGCGCGTCGTTTAGGGAGCTGTTTTTT. The whole variable domain, remainder taken from reference TRBV5-1 and TRBJ2-2, is KAGVTQTPRYLIKTRGQQVTLSCSPISGHRSVSWYQQTPGQGLQFLFEYFSETQRNKGNFPGRFSGRQFSNSRSEMNVSTLELGDSALYLCASSASFRELFFGEGSRLTVL.

This clonotype was observed at least ten times. The CDR3 loop is CSVGSVTGQPQHF. DNA of the CDR3: TGCAGCGTTGGTAGTGTTACGGGTCAGCCCCAGCATTTT. The chain joins TRBV29-1 to TRBJ1-5; D not certain. This CDR3 has 13 amino acids. V dropped 4 bases and J dropped 6 bases, with 13 bases sitting between them. Germline V lookup: CDR1 SQVTM, CDR2 ANQGSEA.

This clonotype has just a few counts. The rearrangement joins TRBV29-1 to TRBJ2-7; TRBD2 agrees at 10 bases. The J segment lost 5 bases and the V segment lost 8 bases, leaving 12 bases of the junction unmatched. The CDR3 runs to 14 residues. Germline V gene data show CDR1 as SQVTM and CDR2 as ANQGSEA. CDR3 sequence: CSHPLAGEKNEQYF. DNA for the CDR3: TGCAGCCACCCGCTAGCGGGAGAAAAGAACGAGCAGTACTTC.

The chain joins TRBV12-3 or TRBV12-4 to TRBJ2-1; no definite D call. V dropped 5 bases and J dropped 10 bases, with 12 bases sitting between them. The CDR3 has 12 residues. As DNA, the CDR3 is TGTGCCAGCAGTCGGACCTTTGGGGAGCAGTTCTTC. Translation: CASSRTFGEQFF.

This clonotype was observed at least ten times. The chain combines TRBV5-1 with TRBJ2-5; TRBD1 might be the D (5 bases). Trimming cost V 5 bases and J 0 bases, with 8 bases left between them. This CDR3 contains 13 residues. Germline V gene data show CDR1 as SGHRS and CDR2 as YFSETQ. CDR3 sequence (DNA): TGCGCCAGCAGAGAAGGGGACCAAGAGACCCAGTACTTC. It encodes CASREGDQETQYF.

This clonotype came up a few times. This chain's CDR3 is CASSISLESYEQYF. The CDR3 nucleotides are TGTGCCAGTAGTATCAGTCTGGAGAGCTACGAGCAGTACTTC. The chain recombines TRBV19 with TRBJ2-7; D gene uncertain. Trimming stripped 3 bases from V and 3 bases from J, with 12 bases between. Germline V CDR1 and CDR2: LNHDA, SQIVND (reference sequence). This CDR3 contains 14 residues.

The chain employs TRBV5-4 and TRBJ2-5, with 11 nucleotides matching TRBD2. Trimming at V came to 0 bases and at J to 6 bases, leaving 7 bases not matched to a gene. Germline V lookup: CDR1 SGHNT, CDR2 YYREEE (reference sequence). The CDR3 consists of 16 residues. The CDR3 DNA reads TGTGCCAGCAGCTTGGCCCCGTCTAGCGGGGGGAAGACCCAGTACTTC. As protein: CASSLAPSSGGKTQYF.

This clonotype has more than one count but fewer than ten. The chain links TRBV10-2 to TRBJ2-1; D might be TRBD2 (5 bases). The germline V and J ends were trimmed by 4 bases and 5 bases, with 6 bases remaining between them. Germline lookup yields CDR1 WSHSY and CDR2 SAAADI. The CDR3 runs to 12 residues. The CDR3 loop is CASSAGNNEQFF. The CDR3 DNA is TGCGCCAGCAGTGCGGGAAACAATGAGCAGTTCTTC.

The sample holds many counts of this clonotype. The chain joins TRBV12-3 or TRBV12-4 to TRBJ1-2; unclear D gene. The CDR3 covers 15 residues. Trimming removed 3 bases at V and 3 bases at J, with 14 bases between. The CDR3 spells CASSFLERADYGYTF. The CDR3 bases are TGTGCCAGCAGTTTCCTGGAGCGGGCCGACTATGGCTACACCTTC.

This clonotype has a count of ten or more. The V call is TRBV11-3, the J call TRBJ2-3; TRBD2 might be the D (5 bases). Trimming removed 2 bases from V and 2 bases from J, with 11 bases in between. This CDR3 is 15 amino acids long. Germline CDR1 SGHNT, CDR2 YENEEA. CDR3 nucleotides: TGTGCCAGCAGCTTATTGAGCGGTAACACAGATACGCAGTATTTT. This codes for CASSLLSGNTDTQYF.

This sequence joins TRBV10-3 and TRBJ2-5; D might be TRBD1 (5 bases). Trimming stripped 4 bases from V and 2 bases from J, with 20 bases between. This CDR3 has 17 amino acids. Germline values: CDR1 ENHRY, CDR2 SYGVKD. The CDR3, as DNA: TGTGCCATCAGTGTGACCGAACAGGATTCTCTACAAGAGACCCAGTACTTC. Amino acids: CAISVTEQDSLQETQYF.

The chain uses TRBV20-1 and TRBJ2-6, with TRBD1 identical over 10 bases. J gave up 3 bases and V 5 bases, and 16 bases lay outside the gene matches. The CDR3 consists of 19 residues. CDR1 is DFQATT, CDR2 SNEGSKA, per germline (reference sequence). CDR3: CSAWTQGGTGEGGANVLTF. CDR3 nucleotides: TGCAGTGCTTGGACCCAAGGTGGGACAGGGGAAGGTGGGGCCAACGTCCTGACTTTC.